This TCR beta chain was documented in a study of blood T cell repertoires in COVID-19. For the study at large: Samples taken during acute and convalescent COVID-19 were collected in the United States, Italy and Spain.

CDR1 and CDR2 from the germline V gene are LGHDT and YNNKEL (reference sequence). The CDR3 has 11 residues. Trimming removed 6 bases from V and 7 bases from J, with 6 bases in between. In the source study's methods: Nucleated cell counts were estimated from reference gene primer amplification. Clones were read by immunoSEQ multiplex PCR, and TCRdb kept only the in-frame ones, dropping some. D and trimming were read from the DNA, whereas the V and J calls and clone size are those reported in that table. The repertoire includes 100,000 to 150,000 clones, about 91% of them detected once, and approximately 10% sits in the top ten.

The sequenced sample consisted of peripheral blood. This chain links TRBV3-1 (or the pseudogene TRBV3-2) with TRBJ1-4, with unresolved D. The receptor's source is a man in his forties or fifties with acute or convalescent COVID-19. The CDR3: CASSSREKLFF. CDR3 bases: TGTGCCAGCAGTTCCCGTGAAAAACTGTTTTTT.